This T cell receptor beta chain was sequenced during a study of CD8 T cells in ankylosing spondylitis. This CDR3 has 16 amino acids. Germline loops: CDR1 LNHNV, CDR2 YYDKDF (reference sequence). The V end was cut by 0 bases, the J end by 0 bases, with 9 bases between. Quantitative 5'-RACE was performed with molecular barcodes, and it yielded the TCR beta libraries. One entry per CDR3 protein results from TCRdb running MiXCR on the 5' RACE reads. Seen here are just under 550,000 distinct CDR3 sequences, about 13% observed once, and the top ten hold 6.8%. Study-wide results and caveats: Disease-associated clones were reportedly significantly overrepresented in matched ankylosing spondylitis synovial fluid. Blood from ankylosing spondylitis patients appeared to carry a characteristic roughly 8-variant TCR beta motif. Disease-linked clones had a CD8+ phenotype and relatively low frequency in peripheral blood.

This clonotype was seen a handful of times. The antigen remains unidentified. The V gene is TRBV15, the J gene TRBJ1-5; perhaps TRBD1 as D (5 bases). The sequencing input was blood, either unsorted or a sorted T cell fraction (not recorded which). The clonotype originates from a male donor with ankylosing spondylitis. CDR3 sequence: CATSREGPNSNQPQHF. For the CDR3, the DNA is TGTGCCACCAGCAGAGAGGGGCCGAATAGCAATCAGCCCCAGCATTTT.